Given below is one T cell receptor beta chain in context. The data derive from a study of blood T cell repertoires in COVID-19. Study summary: The study drew acute and convalescent COVID-19 samples from the United States, Italy and Spain. PBMCs, B-cell-depleted T cells, or T cells were the source of the cDNA or gDNA that made up the material.

This CDR3 region has 16 residues. V trimming: 4 bases; J trimming: 4 bases; junction bases outside the gene matches: 8. Germline assignment: CDR1 MNHEY and CDR2 SVGAGI. Authors' data handling: Amplification of reference gene primers was used by the study to estimate nucleated cell counts. Clones were read by immunoSEQ multiplex PCR, and TCRdb kept only the in-frame ones, dropping some. The V and J calls and the clone size are those of that table, but D and trimming were determined from the DNA. This table holds approximately 240,000 clones, approximately 83% found once. This receptor was taken from a woman in her 30s who had recovered from COVID-19. This chain connects TRBV6-5 to TRBJ2-5; 11 bases match TRBD2. Specimen: peripheral blood. The CDR3 DNA reads as TGTGCCAGCAGTTCACTTAGCGGGAGGGTGCGAGAGACCCAGTACTTC. Translated: CASSSLSGRVRETQYF.